The clone carrying this T cell receptor beta chain was detected only a few times. Its antigen is unknown. Sequence at one end of the junction differs from germline and may be a read error. This record comes from a study of early T cells in non-severe SARS-CoV-2 infection. The wider study: Alpha and beta chains were unpaired, from unsorted whole-blood bulk RNA. General observations from the study: The VDJdb matching leaned toward anti-spike CD8 responses and overlooked private and CD4 specificities.

Unique molecular identifiers tagged individual cDNA molecules. Via MiXCR, TCRdb re-called the 5' RACE reads, giving one row per CDR3 protein. The sample includes roughly 83,000 distinct CDR3 sequences, approximately 12% seen only once; the top ten take nearly 4.5%. The sequence came from an adult who was a healthcare worker with PCR-confirmed SARS-CoV-2 infection or an uninfected control (not recorded which). The material was whole blood, obtained at baseline.

The CDR3 nucleotides are TGTGCTAGCAGCCCCACCCCCCGGGCAGATACGCAGTATTTT. Translated, it gives CASSPTPRADTQYF. The rearrangement links TRBV7-7 to TRBJ2-3; D call uncertain. This CDR3 spans 14 amino acids. Germline V gene lookup returns CDR1 SSHAT and CDR2 FNYEAQ (reference sequence).